The text below deals with one T cell receptor beta chain. Its antigen is currently unknown. Trimming took 4 bases from V and 4 from J; bases not matched to a gene: 3. Per germline, CDR1 LNHDA and CDR2 SQIVND (reference sequence). This CDR3 region has 14 residues. This specimen belongs to a study of Tregs in tolerant kidney transplant recipients. Study information: Recipients received nonmyeloablative bone marrow transplants from related graft donors, with transient mixed chimerism.

Broader study findings: The most relevant donor-specific Treg TCRbeta repertoire apparently came from expansion with activated donor B cells.

The table came from immunoSEQ multiplex PCR; TCRdb's copy has only in-frame clones and leaves some out. The data show tens of thousands of clones, around 90% seen once. This receptor was taken from a human donor who received a combined kidney and bone marrow transplant. Sequenced material: CD4+ T cells from blood, taken before the transplant. The chain employs TRBV19 and TRBJ2-5, with TRBD2 identical over 10 bases. The CDR3 DNA reads as TGTGCCAGTAGTACTAGCGGGAGTTCAGAGACCCAGTACTTC. It is translated as CASSTSGSSETQYF.